The rows below give T cell receptor beta chains drawn from one sample of a study of graft-versus-host responses after intestinal transplantation. TCRdb's table, derived via immunoSEQ multiplex PCR, lists solely in-frame clones and lacks some. This table has 90,000 to 150,000 clones, around 96% appearing once. These receptors have no known antigen. The sample was unstimulated CD8+ T cells sorted from spleen or lymph node cells, taken before intestinal transplant. The source of these receptors is a human donor who received an intestinal transplant. The CDR3 runs from the conserved cysteine through the conserved F or W. The D gene is left open where the match is weak. Clone size appears in some rows only: once, few, many, or a class for an expanded clone.

j_gene: TRBJ2-5
abundance: NA
v_gene: TRBV19
d_gene: NA
CDR3aa: CASSTGVPRETQYF
CDR3nt: TGTGCCAGTAGTACGGGGGTGCCCCGGGAGACCCAGTACTTC

j_gene: TRBJ2-1
abundance: once
v_gene: TRBV4-1
d_gene: TRBD2
CDR3aa: CASRLTSGEYNEQFF
CDR3nt: TGCGCCAGCAGACTTACTAGCGGGGAGTACAATGAGCAGTTCTTC

j_gene: TRBJ2-7
abundance: NA
v_gene: TRBV6-5
d_gene: TRBD1
CDR3aa: CASSSSGTGFIDEQYF
CDR3nt: TGTGCCAGCAGTTCCTCCGGGACAGGGTTTATCGACGAGCAGTACTTC

j_gene: TRBJ2-7
abundance: NA
v_gene: TRBV5-8
d_gene: NA
CDR3aa: CASSLRSYEQYF
CDR3nt: TGTGCCAGCAGCCTGAGGTCCTACGAGCAGTACTTC

j_gene: TRBJ2-1
abundance: NA
v_gene: TRBV27
d_gene: NA
CDR3aa: CASSFRDSRNSYNEQFF
CDR3nt: TGTGCCAGCAGTTTTCGTGACTCAAGGAACTCCTACAATGAGCAGTTCTTC

j_gene: TRBJ1-5
abundance: NA
v_gene: TRBV4-1
d_gene: NA
CDR3aa: CASSQVRTQPQHF
CDR3nt: TGCGCCAGCAGCCAAGTTCGGACCCAGCCCCAGCATTTT

j_gene: TRBJ2-7
abundance: NA
v_gene: TRBV28
d_gene: NA
CDR3aa: CASSRRGRSYEQYF
CDR3nt: TGTGCCAGCAGCCGGCGTGGCAGGAGCTACGAGCAGTACTTC

j_gene: TRBJ1-2
abundance: NA
v_gene: TRBV14
d_gene: NA
CDR3aa: CASSQVGRWDGYTF
CDR3nt: TGTGCCAGCAGCCAAGTGGGAAGGTGGGATGGCTACACCTTC

j_gene: TRBJ2-7
abundance: NA
v_gene: TRBV19
d_gene: NA
CDR3aa: CASSIGLTSSYEQYF
CDR3nt: TGTGCCAGTAGTATTGGCCTAACGAGCTCCTACGAGCAGTACTTC

j_gene: TRBJ2-5
abundance: NA
v_gene: TRBV28
d_gene: NA
CDR3aa: CASSPTELKYQETQYF
CDR3nt: TGTGCCAGCAGTCCGACAGAGTTAAAGTACCAAGAGACCCAGTACTTC

j_gene: TRBJ2-1
abundance: NA
v_gene: TRBV19
d_gene: TRBD2
CDR3aa: CASIGLAGGSRSYNEQFF
CDR3nt: TGTGCCAGTATAGGACTAGCGGGAGGGTCCCGCTCCTACAATGAGCAGTTCTTC

j_gene: TRBJ1-1
abundance: NA
v_gene: TRBV6-1
d_gene: TRBD1
CDR3aa: CASSEGVEAGTGLVEAFF
CDR3nt: TGTGCCAGCAGTGAAGGAGTTGAAGCCGGGACAGGGCTGGTTGAAGCTTTCTTT

j_gene: TRBJ2-1
abundance: NA
v_gene: TRBV11-1
d_gene: NA
CDR3aa: CASSSIYPSGGTYNEQFF
CDR3nt: TGTGCCAGCAGCTCCATCTACCCCTCAGGGGGGACCTACAATGAGCAGTTCTTC

j_gene: TRBJ2-3
abundance: NA
v_gene: TRBV7-2
d_gene: NA
CDR3aa: CASSLAEPDTQYF
CDR3nt: TGTGCCAGCAGCTTAGCGGAACCAGATACGCAGTATTTT

j_gene: TRBJ2-7
abundance: NA
v_gene: TRBV2
d_gene: TRBD1
CDR3aa: CAVLGTGGTYEQYF
CDR3nt: TGTGCCGTTCTAGGGACAGGGGGGACCTACGAGCAGTACTTC

j_gene: TRBJ2-7
abundance: NA
v_gene: TRBV27
d_gene: NA
CDR3aa: CATGWTYEQYF
CDR3nt: TGTGCCACGGGATGGACCTACGAGCAGTACTTC

j_gene: TRBJ2-7
abundance: NA
v_gene: TRBV7-9
d_gene: NA
CDR3aa: CASSLAGRNYEQYF
CDR3nt: TGTGCCAGCAGCTTAGCGGGACGAAACTACGAGCAGTACTTC

j_gene: TRBJ1-2
abundance: once
v_gene: TRBV11-1
d_gene: NA
CDR3aa: CASSSRGGYGYTF
CDR3nt: TGTGCCAGCAGCTCCCGGGGAGGATATGGCTACACCTTC

j_gene: TRBJ1-4
abundance: NA
v_gene: TRBV19
d_gene: NA
CDR3aa: CASGRGLEKLFF
CDR3nt: TGTGCCAGCGGACGAGGGTTGGAAAAACTGTTTTTT

j_gene: TRBJ1-5
abundance: NA
v_gene: TRBV30
d_gene: NA
CDR3aa: CAWSQGFSNQPQHF
CDR3nt: TGTGCCTGGAGTCAGGGGTTTAGCAATCAGCCCCAGCATTTT

j_gene: TRBJ2-7
abundance: NA
v_gene: TRBV6-1
d_gene: NA
CDR3aa: CASSEGTPNPYEQYF
CDR3nt: TGTGCCAGCAGTGAAGGGACGCCTAACCCCTACGAGCAGTACTTC

j_gene: TRBJ2-7
abundance: once
v_gene: TRBV7-3
d_gene: TRBD2
CDR3aa: CASSLKAGLATINEQYF
CDR3nt: TGTGCCAGCAGCTTAAAAGCCGGACTAGCGACGATTAACGAGCAGTACTTC

j_gene: TRBJ2-7
abundance: NA
v_gene: TRBV2
d_gene: TRBD2
CDR3aa: CASSESLLAGPGNF
CDR3nt: TGTGCCAGCAGTGAAAGTCTCCTAGCGGGGCCTGGGAACTTC